The 15 T cell receptor beta chains presented below share a single source sample, sequenced in a study of blood T cell repertoires in COVID-19. Assay: immunoSEQ multiplex PCR; the TCRdb copy retains only in-frame clones and omits some. The sample records about 200,000 clones, about 85% being singletons. Sequencing used PBMCs or T cells enriched from blood (not recorded which). These receptors came from a man aged 35 to 55 who had recovered from COVID-19.

The chain has TRBV7-2 and TRBJ2-1; a possible D gene is TRBD2 (6 bases). The V gene's germline CDR1 is SGHTA and CDR2 FQGNSA. V was cut by 6 bases and J by 7 bases, with 10 bases left in between. The CDR3 is 12 amino acids. The CDR3 here is CASSSGGNEQFF. In DNA, the CDR3 is TGTGCCAGCAGTAGCGGAGGGAATGAGCAGTTCTTC.

The rearrangement links TRBV10-2 to TRBJ2-7, with D possibly being TRBD1 (7 bases). Germline lookup yields CDR1 WSHSY and CDR2 SAAADI. This CDR3 region has 16 residues. Trimming shortened V by 0 bases and J by 3 bases, and 15 bases separated the two germline ends. As DNA, the CDR3 is TGCGCCAGCAGTGAGTCCCGAGCAGGGGGGAGCTACGAGCAGTACTTC. The encoded protein is CASSESRAGGSYEQYF.

This clone was counted only a few times. This chain connects TRBV6-2 or TRBV6-3 to TRBJ1-5; weak D call: TRBD1 (6 bases). The germline gives CDR1 MNHEY, CDR2 SVGEGT. The CDR3 contains 16 residues. Between the trimmed V and J ends, which lost 1 base and 4 bases, there was a span of 14 bases. The CDR3 DNA sequence: TGTGCCAGCAGTTACTACCCAGGGGTCGGAAATCAGCCCCAGCATTTT. This encodes CASSYYPGVGNQPQHF.

The chain employs TRBV3-1 (or the pseudogene TRBV3-2) and TRBJ2-5; 9 nucleotides line up with TRBD2. From germline, CDR1 is LGHDT and CDR2 YNNKEL (reference sequence). V gave up 5 bases and J gave up 2 bases; unmatched junction bases: 9. The CDR3 is 16 residues long. CDR3 residues: CASSVETSGLQETQYF. The DNA for the CDR3 is TGTGCCAGCAGCGTTGAGACTAGCGGATTACAAGAGACCCAGTACTTC.

This chain connects TRBV5-1 to TRBJ2-3, with D maybe TRBD2 (5 bases). Germline lookup yields CDR1 SGHRS and CDR2 YFSETQ. V lost 3 bases, J lost 8 bases, and 16 bases lay in between. The CDR3 runs 14 residues. The CDR3 DNA reads TGCGCCAGCAGCTCAGTAGGACTCGAGGGTACGCAGTATTTT. Translation gives CASSSVGLEGTQYF.

This sequence joins TRBV4-1 and TRBJ2-3; 13 nucleotides agree with TRBD2. V lost 6 bases, J lost 3 bases, and 6 bases stayed unmatched. The CDR3 consists of 16 residues. The germline gives CDR1 MGHRA, CDR2 YSYEKL. The chain's CDR3 is CASRLRTSGSTDTQYF. CDR3 bases: TGCGCCAGCAGACTGAGGACTAGCGGGAGTACAGATACGCAGTATTTT.

The gene calls are TRBV25-1 and TRBJ2-5; D unresolved. The CDR3 is 11 amino acids. Per germline, CDR1 MGHDK and CDR2 SYGVNS. V lost 8 bases and J 2 bases, leaving 6 bases between the germline ends. The CDR3 nucleotides read TGTGCCAGCGCACAGCAAGAGACCCAGTACTTC. As protein: CASAQQETQYF. Combining the CDR3 with reference TRBV25-1 and TRBJ2-5 gives the whole variable domain EADIYQTPRYLVIGTGKKITLECSQTMGHDKMYWYQQDPGMELHLIHYSYGVNSTEKGDLSSESTVSRIRTEHFPLTLESARPSHTSQYLCASAQQETQYFGPGTRLLVL.

The V gene is TRBV5-1, the J gene TRBJ2-3, with D perhaps TRBD1 (5 bases). This CDR3 is built from 15 residues. Germline V gene data show CDR1 as SGHRS and CDR2 as YFSETQ. The germline V and J ends were trimmed by 0 bases and 2 bases, with 10 bases remaining between them. The CDR3 loop reads CASSLAYRLTDTQYF. CDR3 sequence (DNA): TGCGCCAGCAGCTTGGCATACAGGCTCACAGATACGCAGTATTTT.

The chain employs TRBV7-3 and TRBJ2-1, with TRBD2 as a possible D gene (6 bases). CDR3 length: 16 residues. The germline V gene has CDR1 SGHTA and CDR2 FQGTGA. V shed 0 bases and J shed 0 bases, with 9 bases lying between them. The CDR3 sequence is CASSLTSGASYNEQFF. CDR3 DNA sequence: TGTGCCAGCAGCTTAACCTCGGGAGCCTCCTACAATGAGCAGTTCTTC.

The chain recombines TRBV19 with TRBJ2-2; 12 positions agree with TRBD2. This CDR3 spans 15 amino acids. Germline V gene data show CDR1 as LNHDA and CDR2 as SQIVND (reference sequence). Trimming took 6 bases from V and 2 from J; bases not matched to a gene: 1. The CDR3 loop reads CASRGLAGNTGELFF. The CDR3 nucleotides are TGTGCCAGTAGAGGACTAGCGGGAAACACCGGGGAGCTGTTTTTT.

The V gene is TRBV6-1, the J gene TRBJ1-3; D unclear. The CDR3 runs to 14 residues. Trimming left V 3 bases short and J 0 bases short, with 6 bases between. Germline values: CDR1 MNHNS, CDR2 SASEGT. The CDR3 DNA follows: TGTGCCAGCAGTGACGAGCTCTCTGGAAACACCATATATTTT. This sequence encodes CASSDELSGNTIYF.

This clone is large (0.1 to 1%) by share. This chain joins TRBV19 and TRBJ1-2; D perhaps matches TRBD1 (6 bases). Per germline, CDR1 LNHDA and CDR2 SQIVND (reference sequence). CDR3 length: 15 residues. Trimming removed 7 bases from V and 4 bases from J, with 19 bases in between. In DNA, the CDR3 is TGTGCCAGTACCCCGACGGGAACAGGGACCTATGGCTACACCTTC. Protein sequence: CASTPTGTGTYGYTF.

This chain joins TRBV6-5 and TRBJ2-2; TRBD2 matches at 8 bases. This CDR3 comprises 15 residues. V was pared by 4 bases and J by 3 bases, with 4 bases of the junction left unmatched. Germline CDR1 reads MNHEY; CDR2 reads SVGAGI. CDR3 in DNA: TGTGCCAGCAGTTCGGGGGGGCTGCACACCGGGGAGCTGTTTTTT. The encoded protein is CASSSGGLHTGELFF.

The V gene is TRBV6-5, the J gene TRBJ1-2; 10 bases are a match to TRBD1. This CDR3 is built from 12 residues. V lost 7 bases, J lost 8 bases, and 4 bases stayed unmatched. CDR1 is MNHEY, CDR2 SVGAGI, per germline. CDR3: CASTRTGGGYTF. CDR3 nucleotide sequence: TGTGCCAGCACTAGGACAGGGGGAGGCTACACCTTC.

The chain is built from TRBV5-1 and TRBJ1-2; D possibly corresponds to TRBD1 (5 bases). Germline loops: CDR1 SGHRS, CDR2 YFSETQ. The CDR3 covers 16 residues. V was trimmed by 0 bases and J by 7 bases, leaving 19 bases between them. The CDR3 DNA sequence: TGCGCCAGCAGCTTGGAGGCCAGGGCCCCAGCTGTTGGCTACACCTTC. It encodes CASSLEARAPAVGYTF.